This TCR beta chain originates from a study of cytomegalovirus exposure and HLA in healthy donors. Study-wide results and limits: There were some V segments, including TRBV6-2 and TRBV6-3, excluded as indistinguishable.

Worth noting for this clone: Antigen unknown.

This CDR3 comprises 14 residues. CDR1 MNHNS and CDR2 SASEGT come from the germline V gene. Losses at the gene ends were 8 bases for V and 4 bases for J; bases not matched to a gene: 5. With 60 Vbeta and 13 Jbeta primers, the PCR was carried out. Sequenced by immunoSEQ multiplex PCR; TCRdb stores in-frame clones only, minus some. The table lists roughly 120,000 clones. The TCR sequence derives from a man in his forties or fifties in good health and CMV-seropositive. The V and J genes are TRBV6-1 and TRBJ2-1; the match to TRBD1 covers 10 bases. The sequenced material came from PBMCs. The CDR3 sequence: CASRRDRGYNEQFF. The CDR3 DNA sequence: TGTGCCAGCCGACGGGACAGGGGTTACAATGAGCAGTTCTTC.